This T cell receptor (beta chain) was observed in a study of blood T cell repertoires in COVID-19. The wider study: Samples came from the United States, Italy and Spain, spanning acute and convalescent COVID-19.

Original processing methods: Amplified reference gene primers provided the basis for estimating nucleated cell counts. TCRdb keeps only in-frame clones here, not all; method: immunoSEQ multiplex PCR. V and J calls and clone size are given by that table; D and trimming were obtained from the DNA. The sample lists about 470,000 clones, approximately 86% occurring once. The ends lost 4 bases at V and 2 bases at J; junction bases unmatched: 5. The germline V gene has CDR1 SGDLS and CDR2 YYNGEE. This CDR3 contains 14 residues. Participant age was about 18 to 89 years, and participants resided in 20 to 30 US areas. Participants had their cohort set by participant-reported clinical history.

The sequence was obtained from a woman between 18 and 30 years old who had recovered from COVID-19. Sequenced material: PBMCs or T cells enriched from blood (not recorded which). The chain employs TRBV9 and TRBJ1-1; 7 positions match TRBD1. CDR3 in DNA: TGTGCCAGCAGCCAGCAGGGGGGAAACACTGAAGCTTTCTTT. This codes for CASSQQGGNTEAFF.